This section outlines one T cell receptor (beta chain) sequence together with its context. Sequencing was performed with immunoSEQ multiplex PCR; in TCRdb, only in-frame clones are kept and a portion is missing. The sample has 55,000 to 80,000 clones; approximately 86% are singletons. These data are taken from a study of OX40 agonist ivuxolimab in advanced cancers. Per germline, CDR1 SNHLY and CDR2 FYNNEI. The CDR3 totals 14 residues. The V end lost 7 bases, the J end lost 4 bases, and 16 bases lay between the germline ends. The V gene is TRBV2, the J gene TRBJ1-2; D might be TRBD1 (5 bases). This sample comprised CD4+ or CD8+ T cells sorted from blood, obtained in a trial of the OX40 agonist ivuxolimab. This TCR derives from an adult with an advanced solid tumor such as melanoma, head and neck, liver or kidney cancer. CDR3 coding DNA: TGTGCCAGCATGAGAGGGCTCCAGGGCTATGGCTACACCTTC. It specifies CASMRGLQGYGYTF.